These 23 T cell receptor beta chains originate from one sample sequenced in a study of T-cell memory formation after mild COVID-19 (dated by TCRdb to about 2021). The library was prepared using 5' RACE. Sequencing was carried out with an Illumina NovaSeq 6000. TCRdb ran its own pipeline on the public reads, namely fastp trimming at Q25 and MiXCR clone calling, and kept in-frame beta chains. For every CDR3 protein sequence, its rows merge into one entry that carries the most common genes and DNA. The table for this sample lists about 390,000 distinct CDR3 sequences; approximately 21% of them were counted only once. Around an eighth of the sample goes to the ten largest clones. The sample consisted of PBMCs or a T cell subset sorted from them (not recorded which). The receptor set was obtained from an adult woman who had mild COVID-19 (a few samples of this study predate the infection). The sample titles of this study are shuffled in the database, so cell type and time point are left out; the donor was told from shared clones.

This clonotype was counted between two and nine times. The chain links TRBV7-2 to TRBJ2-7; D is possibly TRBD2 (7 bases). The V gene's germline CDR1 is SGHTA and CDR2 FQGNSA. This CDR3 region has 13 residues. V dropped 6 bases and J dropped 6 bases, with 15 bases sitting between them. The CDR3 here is CASSWRGRAEQYF. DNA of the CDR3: TGTGCCAGCAGTTGGAGGGGGAGGGCCGAGCAGTACTTC.

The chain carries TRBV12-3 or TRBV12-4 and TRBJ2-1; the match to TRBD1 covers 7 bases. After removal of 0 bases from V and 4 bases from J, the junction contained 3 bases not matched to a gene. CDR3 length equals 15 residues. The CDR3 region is CASSLADRDYNEQFF. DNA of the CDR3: TGTGCCAGCAGTTTAGCCGACAGGGATTACAATGAGCAGTTCTTC.

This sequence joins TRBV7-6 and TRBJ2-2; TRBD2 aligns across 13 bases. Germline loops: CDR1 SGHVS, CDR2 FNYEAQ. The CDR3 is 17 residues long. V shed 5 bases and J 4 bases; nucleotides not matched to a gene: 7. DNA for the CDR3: TGTGCCAGCAGCCCCACGGGACTAGCGGGACGCACCGGGGAGCTGTTTTTT. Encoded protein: CASSPTGLAGRTGELFF. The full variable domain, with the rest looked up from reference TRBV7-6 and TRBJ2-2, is GAGVSQSPRYKVTKRGQDVALRCDPISGHVSLYWYRQALGQGPEFLTYFNYEAQQDKSGLPNDRFSAERPEGSISTLTIQRTEQRDSAMYRCASSPTGLAGRTGELFFGEGSRLTVL.

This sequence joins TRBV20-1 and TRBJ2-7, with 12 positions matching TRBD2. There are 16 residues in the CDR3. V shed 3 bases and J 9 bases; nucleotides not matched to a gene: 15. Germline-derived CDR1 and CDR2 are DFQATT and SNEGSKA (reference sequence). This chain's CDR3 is CSASLGLAGGSFGQYF. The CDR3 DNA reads TGCAGTGCTAGTTTAGGCCTAGCGGGGGGGAGCTTCGGGCAGTACTTC.

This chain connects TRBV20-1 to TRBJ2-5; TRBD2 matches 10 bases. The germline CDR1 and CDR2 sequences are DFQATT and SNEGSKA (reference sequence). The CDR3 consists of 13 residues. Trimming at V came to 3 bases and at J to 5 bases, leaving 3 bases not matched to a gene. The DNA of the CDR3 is TGCAGTGCTAGGCTAGCGGGAGCGGAGACCCAGTACTTC. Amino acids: CSARLAGAETQYF.

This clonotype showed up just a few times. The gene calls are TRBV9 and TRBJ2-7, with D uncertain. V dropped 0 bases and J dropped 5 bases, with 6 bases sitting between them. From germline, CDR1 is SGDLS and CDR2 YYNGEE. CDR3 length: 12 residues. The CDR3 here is CASSVGQDEQYF. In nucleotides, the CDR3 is TGTGCCAGCAGCGTAGGTCAGGACGAGCAGTACTTC.

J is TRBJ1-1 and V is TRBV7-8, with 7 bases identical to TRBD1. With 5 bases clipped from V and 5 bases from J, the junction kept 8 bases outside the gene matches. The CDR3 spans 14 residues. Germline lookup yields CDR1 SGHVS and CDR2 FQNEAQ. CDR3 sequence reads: CASSTDRRGTEAFF. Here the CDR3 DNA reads TGTGCCAGCAGCACGGACAGGCGGGGGACTGAAGCTTTCTTT.

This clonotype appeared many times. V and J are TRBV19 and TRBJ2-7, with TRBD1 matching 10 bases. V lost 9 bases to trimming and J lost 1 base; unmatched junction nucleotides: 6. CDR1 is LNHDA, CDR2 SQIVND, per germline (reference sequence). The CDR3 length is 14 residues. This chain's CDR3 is CASRSGQGSYEQYF. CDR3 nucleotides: TGTGCCAGCAGGTCGGGACAGGGGTCCTACGAGCAGTACTTC. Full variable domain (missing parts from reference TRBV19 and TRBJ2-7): DGGITQSPKYLFRKEGQNVTLSCEQNLNHDAMYWYRQDPGQGLRLIYYSQIVNDFQKGDIAEGYSVSREKKESFPLTVTSAQKNPTAFYLCASRSGQGSYEQYFGPGTRLTVT.

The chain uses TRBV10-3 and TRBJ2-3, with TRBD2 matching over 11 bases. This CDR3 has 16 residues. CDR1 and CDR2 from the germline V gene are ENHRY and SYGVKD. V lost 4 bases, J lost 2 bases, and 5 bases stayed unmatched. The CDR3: CAISGSTSGATDTQYF. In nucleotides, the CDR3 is TGTGCCATCAGTGGGTCGACTAGCGGGGCCACAGATACGCAGTATTTT.

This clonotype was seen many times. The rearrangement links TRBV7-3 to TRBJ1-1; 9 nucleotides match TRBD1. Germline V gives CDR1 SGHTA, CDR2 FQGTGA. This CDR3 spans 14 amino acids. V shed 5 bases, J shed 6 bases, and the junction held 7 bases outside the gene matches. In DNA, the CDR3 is TGTGCCAGCAGCATGGGGACAGGGAGACCTGAAGCTTTCTTT. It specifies CASSMGTGRPEAFF.

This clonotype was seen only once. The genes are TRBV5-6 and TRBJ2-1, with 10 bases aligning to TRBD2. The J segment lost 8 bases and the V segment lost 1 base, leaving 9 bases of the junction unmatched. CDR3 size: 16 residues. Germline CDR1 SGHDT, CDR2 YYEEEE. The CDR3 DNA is TGTGCCAGCAGCTTGATGCCTAGCGGGAGTTTCTATGAGCAGTTCTTC. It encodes CASSLMPSGSFYEQFF.

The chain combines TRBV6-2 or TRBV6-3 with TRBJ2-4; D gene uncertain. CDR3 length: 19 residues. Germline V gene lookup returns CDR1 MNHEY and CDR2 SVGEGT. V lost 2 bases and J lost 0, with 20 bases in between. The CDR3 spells CASSYPASGRNRAKNIQYF. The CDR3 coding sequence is TGTGCCAGCAGTTACCCAGCGTCGGGCCGGAACAGAGCCAAAAACATTCAGTACTTC.

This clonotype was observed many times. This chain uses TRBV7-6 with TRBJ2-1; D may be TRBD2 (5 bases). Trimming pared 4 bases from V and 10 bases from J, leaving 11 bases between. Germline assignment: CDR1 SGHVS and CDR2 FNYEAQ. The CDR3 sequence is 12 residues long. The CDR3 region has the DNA TGTGCCAGCAGCTACTCATGGGAGGAGCAGTTCTTC. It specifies CASSYSWEEQFF.

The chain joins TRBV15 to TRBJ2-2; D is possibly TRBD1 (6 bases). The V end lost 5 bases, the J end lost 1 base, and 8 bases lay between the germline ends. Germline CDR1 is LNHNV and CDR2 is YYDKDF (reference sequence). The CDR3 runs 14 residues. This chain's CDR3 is CATSPDRNTGELFF. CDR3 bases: TGTGCCACCAGCCCGGACAGGAACACCGGGGAGCTGTTTTTT.

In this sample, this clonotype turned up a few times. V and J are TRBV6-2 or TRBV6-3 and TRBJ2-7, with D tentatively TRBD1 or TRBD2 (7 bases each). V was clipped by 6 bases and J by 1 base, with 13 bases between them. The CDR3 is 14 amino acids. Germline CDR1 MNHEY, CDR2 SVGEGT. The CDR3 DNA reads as TGTGCCAGCAGAAGGGGGGGACAGTCCTACGAGCAGTACTTC. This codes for CASRRGGQSYEQYF.

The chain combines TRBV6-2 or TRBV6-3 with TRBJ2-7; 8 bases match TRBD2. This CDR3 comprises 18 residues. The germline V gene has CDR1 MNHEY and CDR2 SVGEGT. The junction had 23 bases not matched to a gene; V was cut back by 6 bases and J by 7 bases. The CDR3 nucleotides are TGTGCCAGCAGCGCCTCCGCCGGGGTAGCGGGAATAAATACGGAGCAGTACTTC. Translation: CASSASAGVAGINTEQYF.

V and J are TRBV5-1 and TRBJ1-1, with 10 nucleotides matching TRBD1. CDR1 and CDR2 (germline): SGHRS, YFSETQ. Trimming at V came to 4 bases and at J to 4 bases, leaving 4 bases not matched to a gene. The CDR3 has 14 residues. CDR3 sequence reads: CASSGGTGVTEAFF. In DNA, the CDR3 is TGCGCCAGCAGCGGCGGGACAGGGGTCACTGAAGCTTTCTTT.

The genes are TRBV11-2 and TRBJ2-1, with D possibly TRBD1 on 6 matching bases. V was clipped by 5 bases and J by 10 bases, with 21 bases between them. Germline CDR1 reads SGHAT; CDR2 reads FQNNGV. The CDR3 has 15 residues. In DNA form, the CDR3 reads TGTGCCAGCAGCGTAGGAGACAGGAGCACCAGGGAGCAGTTCTTC. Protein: CASSVGDRSTREQFF.

The CDR3 loop is CASSRPGTVSGNTIYF. CDR3 bases: TGTGCCAGCAGCCGGCCTGGGACGGTCTCTGGAAACACCATATATTTT. This chain connects TRBV7-2 to TRBJ1-3; tentatively, D is TRBD1 (5 bases). V was pared by 5 bases and J by 0 bases, with 14 bases between. CDR1 SGHTA and CDR2 FQGNSA come from the germline V gene. The CDR3 sequence is 16 residues long.

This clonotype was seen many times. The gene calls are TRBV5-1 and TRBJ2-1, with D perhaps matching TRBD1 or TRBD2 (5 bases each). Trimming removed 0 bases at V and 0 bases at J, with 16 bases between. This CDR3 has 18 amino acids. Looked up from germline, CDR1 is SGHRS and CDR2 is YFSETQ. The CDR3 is CASSLEWDRLSSYNEQFF. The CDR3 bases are TGCGCCAGCAGCTTGGAATGGGACCGCCTGAGCTCCTACAATGAGCAGTTCTTC.

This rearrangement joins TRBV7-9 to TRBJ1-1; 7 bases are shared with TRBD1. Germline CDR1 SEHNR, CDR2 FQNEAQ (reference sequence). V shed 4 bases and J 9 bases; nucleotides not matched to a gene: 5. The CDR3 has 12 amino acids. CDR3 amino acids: CASSSGQIKAFF. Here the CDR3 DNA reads TGTGCCAGCAGCTCGGGACAGATTAAAGCTTTCTTT.

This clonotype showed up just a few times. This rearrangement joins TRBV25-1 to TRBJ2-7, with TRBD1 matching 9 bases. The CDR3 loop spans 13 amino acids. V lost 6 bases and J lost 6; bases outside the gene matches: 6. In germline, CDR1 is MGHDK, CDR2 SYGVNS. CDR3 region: CASSRTGAGEQYF. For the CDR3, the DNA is TGTGCCAGCAGCAGGACAGGGGCAGGCGAGCAGTACTTC.

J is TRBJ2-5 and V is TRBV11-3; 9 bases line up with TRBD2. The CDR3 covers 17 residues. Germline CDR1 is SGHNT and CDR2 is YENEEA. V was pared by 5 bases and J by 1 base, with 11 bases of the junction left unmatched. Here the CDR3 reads CASSLGLASGFQETQYF. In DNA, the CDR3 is TGTGCCAGCAGCCTCGGACTAGCGAGCGGGTTCCAAGAGACCCAGTACTTC.